This passage covers 14 T cell receptor beta chains from one sample sequenced in a study of regulatory T cells in long-lasting Graves disease. Arm-PCR of CDR3 regions with iRepertoire HTBI primers generated TCR beta libraries. One entry per CDR3 protein results from TCRdb running MiXCR on the multiplex PCR reads. The sample records under 500,000 distinct CDR3 sequences, around 20% being singletons. Time point described: persistent/refractory GD, antithyroid drugs over 5 years with positive TRAb. Extracted RNA from PBMCs served as the source of the TCR library. The starting material was peripheral blood mononuclear cells (PBMCs), obtained when the disease was refractory, from a patient treated with antithyroid drugs. These receptors came from a female donor with Graves disease.

This clonotype was detected ten times or more. This chain uses TRBV6-1 with TRBJ1-2, with 9 bases fitting TRBD1. The CDR3 is 14 amino acids. Germline V lookup: CDR1 MNHNS, CDR2 SASEGT. Trimming took 3 bases from V and 8 from J; bases not matched to a gene: 7. The CDR3 sequence is CASSEGQGSGGYTF. The CDR3 DNA sequence: TGTGCCAGCAGTGAGGGACAGGGATCGGGGGGCTACACCTTC.

Only a few counts were recorded for this clonotype. This sequence joins TRBV20-1 and TRBJ2-7; 8 positions agree with TRBD2. V shed 3 bases, J shed 0 bases, and the junction held 10 bases outside the gene matches. The CDR3 has 16 residues. Per germline, CDR1 DFQATT and CDR2 SNEGSKA (reference sequence). The CDR3 DNA is TGCAGTGCTAGGTGGAGTGGCGGGAGGTACTCCTACGAGCAGTACTTC. This translates into CSARWSGGRYSYEQYF.

The chain combines TRBV20-1 with TRBJ2-5; possible D gene TRBD2, 6 bases. The germline V gene encodes CDR1 DFQATT and CDR2 SNEGSKA (reference sequence). This CDR3 is built from 11 residues. The V end was cut by 6 bases, the J end by 5 bases, with 10 bases between. CDR3 loop: CSARLVETQYF. Written as DNA, the CDR3 is TGCAGTGCAAGACTAGTGGAGACCCAGTACTTC.

This clonotype occurred many times. This chain links TRBV6-1 with TRBJ1-5; 7 nucleotides align to TRBD1. This CDR3 region has 16 residues. V lost 7 bases and J lost 4; bases outside the gene matches: 13. Germline CDR1 MNHNS, CDR2 SASEGT. CDR3 in amino acids: CASTPGGRGNNQPQHF. The CDR3 coding sequence is TGTGCCAGCACCCCCGGAGGCAGGGGGAATAATCAGCCCCAGCATTTT.

There are a few counts of this clonotype. The V and J genes are TRBV18 and TRBJ1-1; D unresolved. The V and J ends lost 4 bases and 0 bases respectively, with 6 bases between them. The CDR3 covers 13 residues. Germline CDR1 and CDR2: KGHSH and LQKENI. The chain's CDR3 is CASSQTMNTEAFF. In DNA, the CDR3 is TGTGCCAGCTCACAGACAATGAACACTGAAGCTTTCTTT. Combining the CDR3 with reference TRBV18 and TRBJ1-1 gives the whole variable domain NAGVMQNPRHLVRRRGQEARLRCSPMKGHSHVYWYRQLPEEGLKFMVYLQKENIIDESGMPKERFSAEFPKEGPSILRIQQVVRGDSAAYFCASSQTMNTEAFFGQGTRLTVV.

This clonotype was counted many times. The chain uses TRBV18 and TRBJ2-5; D perhaps matches TRBD1 (6 bases). Germline V lookup: CDR1 KGHSH, CDR2 LQKENI. The CDR3 sequence is 13 residues long. V was clipped by 8 bases and J by 5 bases, with 15 bases between them. The CDR3, as DNA: TGTGCCAGCGCCACGGACAGATACGAGACCCAGTACTTC. Amino acid sequence: CASATDRYETQYF.

At least ten counts were recorded for this clonotype. The chain is built from TRBV2 and TRBJ1-5; D might be TRBD1 (5 bases). The CDR3 runs to 14 residues. The germline gives CDR1 SNHLY, CDR2 FYNNEI. The V and J ends lost 6 bases and 4 bases respectively, with 13 bases between them. This chain's CDR3 is CASSKQEGNQPQHF. CDR3 bases: TGTGCCAGCAGCAAACAGGAGGGGAATCAGCCCCAGCATTTT. The full variable domain, with the rest looked up from reference TRBV2 and TRBJ1-5, is EPEVTQTPSHQVTQMGQEVILRCVPISNHLYFYWYRQILGQKVEFLVSFYNNEISEKSEIFDDQFSVERPDGSNFTLKIRSTKLEDSAMYFCASSKQEGNQPQHFGDGTRLSIL.

This chain uses TRBV25-1 with TRBJ1-1; 7 bases match TRBD1. The CDR3 extends over 14 amino acids. Germline V gives CDR1 MGHDK, CDR2 SYGVNS. V shed 7 bases, J shed 5 bases, and the junction held 10 bases outside the gene matches. CDR3: CASTLTGSRTEAFF. The CDR3, as DNA: TGTGCCAGCACCCTGACAGGGTCAAGGACTGAAGCTTTCTTT.

This clonotype came up a few times. The chain combines TRBV7-6 with TRBJ2-7, with TRBD2 as a possible D gene (6 bases). The V end was cut by 5 bases, the J end by 0 bases, with 20 bases between. The CDR3 extends over 17 amino acids. CDR1 and CDR2 from the germline V gene are SGHVS and FNYEAQ. CDR3 nucleotide sequence: TGTGCCAGCAGCCCCACCCTTGGCGGGACGAGCTCCTACGAGCAGTACTTC. It translates to CASSPTLGGTSSYEQYF.

This clonotype has a count of ten or more. The chain carries TRBV28 and TRBJ2-2; possibly TRBD2 for D (5 bases). V lost 5 bases to trimming and J lost 2 bases, with 12 bases between them. CDR1 and CDR2 (germline): MDHEN, SYDVKM. This CDR3 region has 15 residues. In nucleotides, the CDR3 is TGTGCCAGCAGTAATAGCGTAGTCAACACCGGGGAGCTGTTTTTT. Protein: CASSNSVVNTGELFF.

This clonotype came up a few times. The V and J genes are TRBV7-2 and TRBJ2-2; 8 bases are a match to TRBD2. Per germline, CDR1 SGHTA and CDR2 FQGNSA. V lost 5 bases to trimming and J lost 0 bases; unmatched junction nucleotides: 11. The CDR3 contains 18 residues. CDR3 DNA sequence: TGTGCCAGCAGCCCTATACCTCCGGGACTAGCGAACACCGGGGAGCTGTTTTTT. It is translated as CASSPIPPGLANTGELFF.

This clonotype was counted at least ten times. The chain joins TRBV30 to TRBJ2-7; D is unresolved. The CDR3 totals 12 residues. Trimming shortened V by 0 bases and J by 2 bases, and 5 bases separated the two germline ends. Germline V gene sequence: CDR1 GTSNPN, CDR2 SVGIG (reference sequence). The CDR3 sequence is CAWSVVAYEQYF. The DNA of the CDR3 is TGTGCCTGGAGTGTAGTTGCCTACGAGCAGTACTTC.

The chain recombines TRBV29-1 with TRBJ1-2, with 9 bases that match TRBD1. CDR3 length: 11 residues. J was trimmed by 8 bases and V by 7 bases; bases with no gene match: 5. Germline loops: CDR1 SQVTM, CDR2 ANQGSEA. CDR3 DNA sequence: TGCAGCGAACGGACAGGGGACGGCTACACCTTC. Translating it yields CSERTGDGYTF. Full variable domain (missing parts from reference TRBV29-1 and TRBJ1-2): SAVISQKPSRDICQRGTSLTIQCQVDSQVTMMFWYRQQPGQSLTLIATANQGSEATYESGFVIDKFPISRPNLTFSTLTVSNMSPEDSSIYLCSERTGDGYTFGSGTRLTVV.

The chain is built from TRBV9 and TRBJ2-5; D assignment may be TRBD1 or TRBD2 (5 bases each). V was trimmed by 3 bases and J by 2 bases, leaving 11 bases between them. This CDR3 has 14 residues. Germline CDR1 is SGDLS and CDR2 is YYNGEE. CDR3: CASSAGAFQETQYF. CDR3 coding DNA: TGTGCCAGCAGCGCCGGGGCTTTTCAAGAGACCCAGTACTTC.